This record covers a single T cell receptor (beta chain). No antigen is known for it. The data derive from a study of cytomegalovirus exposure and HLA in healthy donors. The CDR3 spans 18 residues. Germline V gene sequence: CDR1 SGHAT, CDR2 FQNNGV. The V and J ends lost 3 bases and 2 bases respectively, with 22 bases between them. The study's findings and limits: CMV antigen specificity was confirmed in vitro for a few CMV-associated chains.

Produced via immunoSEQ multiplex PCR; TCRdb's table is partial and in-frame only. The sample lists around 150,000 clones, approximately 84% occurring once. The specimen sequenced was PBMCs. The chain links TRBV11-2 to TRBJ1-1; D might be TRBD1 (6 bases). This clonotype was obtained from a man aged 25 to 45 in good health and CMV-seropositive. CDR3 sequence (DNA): TGTGCCAGCAGCTTGTACACCCCGGGGAGGGGGAGCAACACTGAAGCTTTCTTT. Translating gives CASSLYTPGRGSNTEAFF.